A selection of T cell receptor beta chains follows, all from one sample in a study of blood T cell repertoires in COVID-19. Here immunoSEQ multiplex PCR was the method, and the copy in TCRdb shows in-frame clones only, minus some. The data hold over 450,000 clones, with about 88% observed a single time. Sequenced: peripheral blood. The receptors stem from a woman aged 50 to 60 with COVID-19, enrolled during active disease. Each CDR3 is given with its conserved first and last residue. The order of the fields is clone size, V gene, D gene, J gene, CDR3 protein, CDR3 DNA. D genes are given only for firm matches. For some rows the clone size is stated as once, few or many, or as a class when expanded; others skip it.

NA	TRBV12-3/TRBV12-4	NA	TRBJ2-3	CASTAGGITQYF	TGTGCCAGCACCGCGGGCGGGATCACGCAGTATTTT
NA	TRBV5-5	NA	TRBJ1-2	CASTTRTAYGYTF	TGTGCCAGCACTACCCGGACAGCCTATGGCTACACCTTC
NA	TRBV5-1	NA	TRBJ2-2	CASSPGLSFTGELFF	TGCGCCAGCAGCCCGGGACTTAGCTTCACCGGGGAGCTGTTTTTT
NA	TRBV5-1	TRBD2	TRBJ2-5	CASSSARAGVQETQYF	TGCGCCAGCAGCTCGGCGCGAGCGGGGGTCCAAGAGACCCAGTACTTC
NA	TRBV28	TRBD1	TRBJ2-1	CASSRTGGAHYNEQFF	TGTGCCAGCAGTCGGACAGGGGGGGCACACTACAATGAGCAGTTCTTC
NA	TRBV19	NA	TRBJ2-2	CASSTPAGDTGELFF	TGTGCCAGTAGTACGCCGGCCGGGGACACCGGGGAGCTGTTTTTT
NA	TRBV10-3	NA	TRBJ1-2	CAISESSGVTYGYTF	TGTGCCATCAGTGAGTCGTCCGGGGTTACCTATGGCTACACCTTC
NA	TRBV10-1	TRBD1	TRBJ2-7	CASNPGQGHNEQYF	TGCGCCAGCAATCCGGGACAGGGACACAACGAGCAGTACTTC
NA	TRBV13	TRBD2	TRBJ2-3	CASSLLAGGGPDTQYF	TGTGCCAGCAGCTTATTAGCGGGGGGGGGTCCAGATACGCAGTATTTT
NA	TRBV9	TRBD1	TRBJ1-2	CASSVGVHPGQGARGYGYTF	TGTGCCAGCAGCGTAGGGGTACACCCGGGACAGGGGGCCCGGGGCTATGGCTACACCTTC
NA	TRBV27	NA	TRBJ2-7	CASSPTLSYEQYF	TGTGCCAGCAGTCCGACTCTTTCCTACGAGCAGTACTTC
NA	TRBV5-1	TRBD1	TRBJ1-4	CASRDNPGQQNEKLFF	TGCGCCAGCAGGGATAATCCGGGACAGCAGAATGAAAAACTGTTTTTT
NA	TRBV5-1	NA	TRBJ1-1	CASSKSTGNTEAFF	TGCGCCAGCAGCAAATCTACAGGGAACACTGAAGCTTTCTTT
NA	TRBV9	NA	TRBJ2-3	CASSPERVFGDTQYF	TGTGCCAGCAGCCCAGAACGCGTTTTCGGGGATACGCAGTATTTT
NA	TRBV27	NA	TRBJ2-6	CASSWLGVVQGNSGANVLTF	TGTGCCAGCAGTTGGCTGGGGGTGGTCCAGGGGAACTCTGGGGCCAACGTCCTGACTTTC
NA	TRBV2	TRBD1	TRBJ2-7	CASSATGTAYEQYF	TGTGCCAGCAGCGCCACCGGGACAGCCTACGAGCAGTACTTC
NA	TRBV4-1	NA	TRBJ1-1	CASSQSGAQITEAFF	TGCGCCAGCAGCCAAAGCGGGGCGCAGATAACTGAAGCTTTCTTT
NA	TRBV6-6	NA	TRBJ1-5	CASSYGRVGNQPQHF	TGTGCCAGCAGTTACGGCAGGGTAGGCAATCAGCCCCAGCATTTT
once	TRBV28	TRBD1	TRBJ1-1	CASSQGGRNTEAFF	TGTGCCAGCAGTCAGGGGGGCAGGAACACTGAAGCTTTCTTT
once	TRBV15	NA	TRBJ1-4	CATSRGSANEKLFF	TGTGCCACCAGCAGAGGGAGTGCTAATGAAAAACTGTTTTTT
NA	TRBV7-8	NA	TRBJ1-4	CASSFDNVKLFF	TGTGCCAGCAGCTTCGACAATGTAAAACTGTTTTTT
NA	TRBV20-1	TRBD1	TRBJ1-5	CSASGDRGNQPQHF	TGCAGTGCTAGTGGGGACAGGGGCAATCAGCCCCAGCATTTT
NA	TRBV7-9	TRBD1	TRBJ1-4	CASSLRQGSSTNEKLFF	TGTGCCAGCAGCCTACGACAGGGAAGCTCAACTAATGAAAAACTGTTTTTT
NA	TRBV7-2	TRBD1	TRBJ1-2	CASSFSGQGWEGYTF	TGTGCCAGCAGCTTCTCGGGACAGGGGTGGGAAGGCTACACCTTC
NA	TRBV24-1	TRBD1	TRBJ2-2	CATSDLLAGQGGTGELFF	TGTGCCACCAGTGATTTGCTGGCGGGACAGGGCGGAACCGGGGAGCTGTTTTTT
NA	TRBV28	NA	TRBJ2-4	CASSKPTELAKNIQYF	TGTGCCAGCAGTAAACCGACGGAGCTGGCCAAAAACATTCAGTACTTC
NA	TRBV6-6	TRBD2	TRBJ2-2	CASKGLAGAYIGELFF	TGTGCCAGCAAAGGACTAGCGGGGGCCTACATCGGGGAGCTGTTTTTT
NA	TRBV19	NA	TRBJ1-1	CASSSVFHSGGRVTEAFF	TGTGCCAGTAGTTCGGTCTTCCATAGCGGAGGGAGGGTCACTGAAGCTTTCTTT
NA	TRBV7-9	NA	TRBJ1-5	CASSLVGAGNQPQHF	TGTGCCAGCAGCTTAGTAGGGGCGGGCAATCAGCCCCAGCATTTT
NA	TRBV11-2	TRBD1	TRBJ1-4	CASSDRAANEKLFF	TGTGCCAGCAGCGACAGGGCTGCTAATGAAAAACTGTTTTTT
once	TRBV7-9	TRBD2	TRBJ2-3	CASSFRGTSVIF	TGTGCCAGCAGCTTCCGGGGGACTAGCGTGATTTTT
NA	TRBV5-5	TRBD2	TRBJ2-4	CASSSLSGGGNIQYF	TGTGCCAGCAGCTCCCTTAGCGGGGGAGGGAACATTCAGTACTTC
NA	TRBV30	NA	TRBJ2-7	CAWGTETYEQYF	TGTGCCTGGGGGACTGAGACCTACGAGCAGTACTTC
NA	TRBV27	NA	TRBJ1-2	CASSLSSDRIPYGYTF	TGTGCCAGCAGTTTATCCTCCGACAGGATTCCCTATGGCTACACCTTC
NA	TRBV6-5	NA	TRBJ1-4	CASTDIALFNEKLFF	TGTGCCAGCACCGATATAGCTTTATTTAATGAAAAACTGTTTTTT
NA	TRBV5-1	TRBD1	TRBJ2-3	CASSPAPGQSMTDTQYF	TGCGCCAGCAGCCCCGCCCCGGGACAGTCAATGACAGATACGCAGTATTTT
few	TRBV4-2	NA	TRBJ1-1	CASSQLFGEAFF	TGTGCCAGCAGCCAACTATTCGGTGAAGCTTTCTTT
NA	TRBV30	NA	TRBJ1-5	CAWSGINQPQHF	TGTGCCTGGAGTGGTATCAATCAGCCCCAGCATTTT
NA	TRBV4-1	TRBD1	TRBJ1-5	CASSLDRGISQPQHF	TGCGCCAGCAGCCTCGACAGGGGTATTTCTCAGCCCCAGCATTTT
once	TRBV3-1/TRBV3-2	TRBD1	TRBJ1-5	CASSRGTVSNQPQHF	TGTGCCAGCAGCCGTGGGACAGTTAGCAATCAGCCCCAGCATTTT
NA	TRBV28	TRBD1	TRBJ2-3	CASSFNRGADTQYF	TGTGCCAGCAGTTTCAACAGGGGGGCAGATACGCAGTATTTT
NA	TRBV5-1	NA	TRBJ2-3	CASSLARDTQYF	TGCGCCAGCAGCTTGGCCAGGGATACGCAGTATTTT
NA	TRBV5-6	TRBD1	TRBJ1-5	CASSFRQGKGNQPQHF	TGTGCCAGCAGCTTCAGACAGGGTAAGGGCAATCAGCCCCAGCATTTT
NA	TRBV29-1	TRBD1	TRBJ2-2	CSVPTGETGELFF	TGCAGCGTTCCTACAGGGGAAACCGGGGAGCTGTTTTTT
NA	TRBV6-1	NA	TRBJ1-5	CASSEDLRLLYRVGNQPQHF	TGTGCCAGCAGTGAAGATCTCAGGCTCTTGTACAGGGTTGGAAATCAGCCCCAGCATTTT
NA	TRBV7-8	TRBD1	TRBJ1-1	CASSLDLGQAIF	TGTGCCAGCAGCTTAGATCTAGGACAGGCAATTTTT
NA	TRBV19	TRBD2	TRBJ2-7	CASSPGYSSGVNYEQYF	TGTGCCAGTAGCCCGGGTTATAGTAGCGGGGTAAACTACGAGCAGTACTTC
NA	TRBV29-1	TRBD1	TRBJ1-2	CSGGPDRGDYGYTF	TGCAGCGGCGGGCCGGACAGGGGGGACTATGGCTACACCTTC
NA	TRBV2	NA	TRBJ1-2	CASSGGRIRGYTF	TGTGCCAGCAGTGGGGGGCGAATCCGTGGCTACACCTTC
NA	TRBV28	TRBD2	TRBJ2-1	CASSLLRTSDEQFF	TGTGCCAGCAGTCTTCTTCGGACTAGCGATGAGCAGTTCTTC
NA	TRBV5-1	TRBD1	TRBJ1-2	CASSLGGQAANYGYTF	TGCGCCAGCAGCTTGGGCGGACAGGCAGCTAACTATGGCTACACCTTC
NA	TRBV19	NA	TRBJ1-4	CASSSGDATNEKLFF	TGTGCCAGTAGTAGTGGAGATGCAACTAATGAAAAACTGTTTTTT
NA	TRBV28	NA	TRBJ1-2	CASSQEGYTF	TGTGCCAGCAGTCAAGAGGGCTACACCTTC
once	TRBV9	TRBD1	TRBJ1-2	CASSVDPGQGIYGYTF	TGTGCCAGCAGCGTCGACCCGGGACAGGGTATCTATGGCTACACCTTC
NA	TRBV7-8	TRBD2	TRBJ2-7	CASSLARTSGLYEQYF	TGTGCCAGCAGCTTAGCGAGGACTAGCGGGCTCTACGAGCAGTACTTC